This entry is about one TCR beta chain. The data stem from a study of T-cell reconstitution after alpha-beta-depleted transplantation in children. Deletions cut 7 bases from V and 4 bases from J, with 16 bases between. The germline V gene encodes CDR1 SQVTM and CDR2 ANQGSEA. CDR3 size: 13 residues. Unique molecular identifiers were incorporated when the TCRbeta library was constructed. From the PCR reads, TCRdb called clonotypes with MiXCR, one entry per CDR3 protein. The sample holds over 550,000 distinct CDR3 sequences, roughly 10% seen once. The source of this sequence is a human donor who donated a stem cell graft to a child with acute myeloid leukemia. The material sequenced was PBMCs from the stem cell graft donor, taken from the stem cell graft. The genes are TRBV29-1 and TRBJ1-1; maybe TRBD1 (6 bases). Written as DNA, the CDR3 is TGCAGCGGGAGTGACAGGAGCCTCACTGAAGCTTTCTTT. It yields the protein CSGSDRSLTEAFF.